This T cell receptor (beta chain) was documented in a study of blood T cell repertoires in COVID-19. Assay: immunoSEQ multiplex PCR; the TCRdb copy retains only in-frame clones and omits some. The sample gives over 400,000 clones, approximately 91% of which show up once; under 9.5% is in the top ten. This CDR3 is 12 amino acids long. Trimming removed 4 bases at V and 14 bases at J, with 17 bases between. Germline V lookup: CDR1 SNHLY, CDR2 FYNNEI. This clonotype was obtained from an older woman who had recovered from COVID-19. The gene calls are TRBV2 and TRBJ1-2, with no clear D. Sequenced input: PBMCs or T cells enriched from blood (not recorded which). In DNA form, the CDR3 reads TGTGCCAGCAGTGTCGCGCTGATCGGCAGGACCTTC. Protein product: CASSVALIGRTF. Together with reference TRBV2 and TRBJ1-2, the CDR3 gives the full variable domain: EPEVTQTPSHQVTQMGQEVILRCVPISNHLYFYWYRQILGQKVEFLVSFYNNEISEKSEIFDDQFSVERPDGSNFTLKIRSTKLEDSAMYFCASSVALIGRTFGSGTRLTVV.